This TCR beta chain is drawn from a study of T cell clusters in autoimmune cytopenias. This clonotype registers medium-sized (0.01 to 0.1%) by frequency. Its antigen is currently unknown. TRB was amplified by touch-down multiplex PCR, primer pools A and B combined. TCRdb reanalyzed the multiplex PCR reads, giving one entry per CDR3 protein sequence and no DNA. The record lists about 2,700 distinct CDR3 sequences, of which the ten most abundant hold about 19%. The length of the CDR3 is 11 residues. Germline V gene data show CDR1 as LNHDA and CDR2 as SQIVND (reference sequence). Each sample's input was roughly 250 ng genomic DNA, 38,000 or so genome equivalents. Overall study results and limits: Primary autoimmune cytopenia patients appeared to lack physiological T cell clusters present in healthy donors. TRB repertoire shifts in secondary cytopenia and chronic lymphocytic leukemia mostly reflected lymphoma, not autoimmunity.

This chain connects TRBV19 to TRBJ1-2. The receptor was derived from a human donor with an autoimmune cytopenia, with autoimmune hepatitis or in good health (not recorded which). Material for sequencing was peripheral blood. CDR3 amino acids: CASRRDHGYTF.